This T cell receptor beta chain emerged from a study of T cell clonotyping in hematopoietic cell transplantation. Study observations and caveats: Higher Inverse Simpson Index values in graft donor and pretransplant recipient predicted broader posttransplant TCR diversity. Cells were unsorted, so CD4 and CD8 contributions were not separated. At the given depth, recipient repertoires were over 97% de novo clonotypes.

In the case of this clone: What it binds is not known.

V dropped 1 base and J dropped 5 bases, with 13 bases sitting between them. Germline CDR1 reads SGHRS; CDR2 reads YFSETQ. The CDR3 spans 15 residues. Profiling relied on immunoSEQ multiplex PCR, and the TCRdb table lists in-frame clones only, not all of them. The table has tens of thousands of clones, 90% to 95% seen once. This receptor was taken from a woman aged 45-60 years in good health. Some clones in this sample may be carry-over from other donors' samples. The chain joins TRBV5-1 to TRBJ2-1; TRBD1 or TRBD2 may be the D gene (6 bases each). The sequencing input was peripheral blood mononuclear cells. CDR3 DNA: TGCGCCAGCAGCTTGTGGGCAGGGGAGGACAATGAGCAGTTCTTC. It specifies CASSLWAGEDNEQFF.